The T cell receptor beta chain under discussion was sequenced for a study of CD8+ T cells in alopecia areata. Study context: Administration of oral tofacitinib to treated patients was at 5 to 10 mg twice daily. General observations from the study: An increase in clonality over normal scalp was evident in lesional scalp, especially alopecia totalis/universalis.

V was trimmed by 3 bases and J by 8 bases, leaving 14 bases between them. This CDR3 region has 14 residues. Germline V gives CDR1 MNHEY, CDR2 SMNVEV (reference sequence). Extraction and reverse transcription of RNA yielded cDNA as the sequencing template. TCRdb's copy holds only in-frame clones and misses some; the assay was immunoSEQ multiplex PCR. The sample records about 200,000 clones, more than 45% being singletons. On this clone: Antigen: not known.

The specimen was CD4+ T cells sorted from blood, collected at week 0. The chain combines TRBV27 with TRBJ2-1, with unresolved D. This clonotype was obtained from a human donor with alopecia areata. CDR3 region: CASSFLSSRDEQFF. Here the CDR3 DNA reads TGTGCCAGCAGTTTCCTCTCGTCAAGGGATGAGCAGTTCTTC.